The 25 T cell receptor beta chains presented below share a single source sample, sequenced in a study of post-analysis software for immune sequencing data. Antigen specificity for these receptors is unknown. Regarding the study as a whole: In patients, TRBV5-6, TRBV5-1 and TRBV20-1 belonged to roughly 5 TRBV segments found more frequently than in controls.

Presence of unique molecular identifiers characterized the TCR beta cDNA libraries. Each CDR3 protein is one row after TCRdb ran MiXCR on the PCR reads. The table includes 650,000 to 900,000 distinct CDR3 sequences, more than 45% detected once. The sample was blood. The receptors here all came from a girl between 5 and 17 years old with multiple sclerosis.

This rearrangement joins TRBV6-5 to TRBJ2-1; TRBD2 matches 8 bases. The germline gives CDR1 MNHEY, CDR2 SVGAGI. CDR3 length: 17 amino acids. The V and J ends lost 0 bases and 7 bases, in that order; junction bases with no gene match: 11. The CDR3 DNA reads TGTGCCAGCAGTTACTCGTTCGGGGGGGCCCAAGTTAATGAGCAGTTCTTC. It yields the protein CASSYSFGGAQVNEQFF.

The chain joins TRBV29-1 to TRBJ2-3; no reliable D call. The CDR3 spans 11 residues. Germline V gives CDR1 SQVTM, CDR2 ANQGSEA. Trimming removed 4 bases at V and 5 bases at J, with 7 bases between. CDR3 region: CSVGEVDTQYF. CDR3 nucleotides: TGCAGCGTTGGCGAGGTAGATACGCAGTATTTT.

V and J are TRBV15 and TRBJ1-4; no firm D call. V lost 2 bases and J 0 bases, leaving 7 bases between the germline ends. Looked up from germline, CDR1 is LNHNV and CDR2 is YYDKDF (reference sequence). This CDR3 has 15 residues. The CDR3 spells CATSRTSATNEKLFF. The DNA of the CDR3 is TGTGCCACCAGCAGAACAAGTGCAACTAATGAAAAACTGTTTTTT.

V is TRBV20-1 and J is TRBJ2-1; 7 positions agree with TRBD2. The CDR3 runs 15 residues. Germline assignment: CDR1 DFQATT and CDR2 SNEGSKA (reference sequence). V dropped 6 bases and J dropped 5; count of bases not matched to a gene: 13. Here the CDR3 reads CSARNGLVADNEQFF. The CDR3 DNA reads TGCAGTGCAAGAAATGGACTAGTCGCGGACAATGAGCAGTTCTTC.

DNA for the CDR3: TGTGCCAGCAGTGAAGCGGGGACAGATACGCAGTATTTT. Translation: CASSEAGTDTQYF. This chain links TRBV2 with TRBJ2-3; no clear D. Trimming shortened V by 0 bases and J by 3 bases, and 4 bases separated the two germline ends. The CDR3 is made up of 13 amino acids. Germline V CDR1 and CDR2: SNHLY, FYNNEI.

The chain couples TRBV25-1 to TRBJ2-7; D remains unclear. This CDR3 comprises 13 residues. In germline, CDR1 is MGHDK, CDR2 SYGVNS. Trimming cost V 6 bases and J 3 bases, with 12 bases left between them. The CDR3 spells CASSRVGLYEQYF. CDR3 nucleotide sequence: TGTGCCAGCAGCCGAGTAGGGCTCTACGAGCAGTACTTC.

V usage is TRBV7-9 and J usage is TRBJ1-1; tentatively, D is TRBD1 (5 bases). The germline V gene encodes CDR1 SEHNR and CDR2 FQNEAQ (reference sequence). V shed 5 bases and J shed 3 bases, with 16 bases lying between them. The CDR3 is made up of 15 amino acids. The CDR3 region has the DNA TGTGCCAGCAGCCAGACGGGGGGTAGGGACACTGAAGCTTTCTTT. Translating gives CASSQTGGRDTEAFF. Variable domain in full (rest from reference TRBV7-9 and TRBJ1-1): DTGVSQNPRHKITKRGQNVTFRCDPISEHNRLYWYRQTLGQGPEFLTYFQNEAQLEKSRLLSDRFSAERPKGSFSTLEIQRTEQGDSAMYLCASSQTGGRDTEAFFGQGTRLTVV.

This clonotype came up a few times. V and J are TRBV3-1 and TRBJ2-1, with TRBD2 as a possible D gene (6 bases). The length of the CDR3 is 16 residues. Germline assignment: CDR1 LGHDT and CDR2 YNNKEL (reference sequence). Trimming left V 4 bases short and J 4 bases short, with 17 bases between. CDR3 region: CASSPRAGSVYNEQFF. Written as DNA, the CDR3 is TGTGCCAGCAGCCCTCGTGCGGGGTCGGTTTACAATGAGCAGTTCTTC.

The J gene is TRBJ2-7, the V gene TRBV12-3 or TRBV12-4; D not certain. The CDR3 consists of 12 residues. V was pared by 5 bases and J by 3 bases, with 8 bases between. Here the CDR3 DNA reads TGTGCCAGCAGTCACGACTTCTACGAGCAGTACTTC. Its protein is CASSHDFYEQYF.

This clonotype showed up just a few times. The J gene is TRBJ2-5, the V gene TRBV7-2, with TRBD2 identical over 8 bases. The CDR3 covers 14 residues. V was pared by 6 bases and J by 3 bases, with 6 bases of the junction left unmatched. Germline assignment: CDR1 SGHTA and CDR2 FQGNSA. DNA for the CDR3: TGTGCCAGCAGAATAGCGGGGCGGGAAGAGACCCAGTACTTC. Its translation is CASRIAGREETQYF.

The CDR3 DNA is TGTGCCAGCGTCGGGACCCCTGGCGAGCAGTACTTC. Its translation is CASVGTPGEQYF. The chain couples TRBV28 to TRBJ2-4; D assignment may be TRBD1 or TRBD2 (5 bases each). The better agreement between TRBJ2-7 and the DNA end casts doubt on the J call. Looked up from germline, CDR1 is MDHEN and CDR2 is SYDVKM. The CDR3 runs to 12 residues.

This chain joins TRBV9 and TRBJ2-1; possible D gene TRBD2, 6 bases. The CDR3 spans 16 residues. V shed 3 bases and J shed 8 bases, with 21 bases lying between them. Germline lookup yields CDR1 SGDLS and CDR2 YYNGEE. The CDR3: CASSAGGSGLLDEQFF. Written as DNA, the CDR3 is TGTGCCAGCAGCGCTGGGGGTAGCGGACTCCTGGATGAGCAGTTCTTC. Looking up the rest from reference TRBV9 and TRBJ2-1 gives the full variable domain: DSGVTQTPKHLITATGQRVTLRCSPRSGDLSVYWYQQSLDQGLQFLIQYYNGEERAKGNILERFSAQQFPDLHSELNLSSLELGDSALYFCASSAGGSGLLDEQFFGPGTRLTVL.

V and J are TRBV28 and TRBJ2-7, with D perhaps matching TRBD2 (5 bases). The CDR3 runs to 14 residues. Germline V gene data show CDR1 as MDHEN and CDR2 as SYDVKM. V dropped 3 bases and J dropped 3 bases, with 12 bases sitting between them. The CDR3 coding sequence is TGTGCCAGCAGTTTTCTCCTAGCCAACTACGAGCAGTACTTC. The encoded protein is CASSFLLANYEQYF.

This clonotype was detected a few times. This chain connects TRBV4-1 to TRBJ2-2; D ambiguous. Looked up from germline, CDR1 is MGHRA and CDR2 is YSYEKL. V shed 0 bases and J shed 4 bases, with 9 bases lying between them. The length of the CDR3 is 15 residues. CDR3 in DNA: TGCGCCAGCAGCCAAGAAGGGTCTCTCACCGGGGAGCTGTTTTTT. This gives the protein CASSQEGSLTGELFF.

The CDR3 coding sequence is TGTGCCAGCAGCCCTCAAGGGGGCGGGAGCATCGAGCAGTACTTC. Translating gives CASSPQGGGSIEQYF. The chain combines TRBV7-2 with TRBJ2-7; D assignment may be TRBD1 or TRBD2 (7 bases each). The germline gives CDR1 SGHTA, CDR2 FQGNSA. The CDR3 runs to 15 residues. Trimming removed 5 bases at V and 6 bases at J, with 20 bases between.

Details on this clonotype: At one boundary the junction diverges from the germline segment, which might be a read error. The chain uses TRBV4-1 and TRBJ2-6; TRBD1 agrees at 8 bases. Germline CDR1 MGHRA, CDR2 YSYEKL. This CDR3 has 19 amino acids. The CDR3 DNA is TGCGCCGGCAGCGTTGACGACAGGGGCTCTTCCTCTGGGGCCAACGTCCTGACTTTC. This encodes CAGSVDDRGSSSGANVLTF.

This clonotype was detected only a few times. This chain links TRBV6-5 with TRBJ1-2; no reliable D call. Germline V gives CDR1 MNHEY, CDR2 SVGAGI. Between the trimmed V and J ends, which lost 2 bases and 5 bases, there was a span of 9 bases. The CDR3 runs to 13 residues. The CDR3 DNA reads TGTGCCAGCAGTTACGGATCAGGTTATGGCTACACCTTC. This sequence encodes CASSYGSGYGYTF.

The chain is built from TRBV5-1 and TRBJ2-6; D is uncertain. Trimming took off 4 bases at V and 4 bases at J, with 12 bases between the two ends. Germline CDR1 reads SGHRS; CDR2 reads YFSETQ. The CDR3 covers 15 residues. For the CDR3, the DNA is TGCGCCAGCAGCATGGTCAATGGGGGGGCCAACGTCCTGACTTTC. Its translation: CASSMVNGGANVLTF.

The chain has TRBV2 and TRBJ2-7; 8 positions agree with TRBD2. The CDR3 contains 15 residues. Germline values: CDR1 SNHLY, CDR2 FYNNEI. With V trimmed by 0 bases and J by 2 bases, 3 bases remained unmatched. CDR3 region: CASSEAQRGTYEQYF. CDR3 in DNA: TGTGCCAGCAGTGAAGCGCAGCGGGGGACCTACGAGCAGTACTTC.

This clonotype has more than one count but fewer than ten. V gene TRBV10-1 combines with J gene TRBJ2-7; possibly TRBD1 for D (6 bases). The V gene lost 5 bases and the J gene lost 7 bases, with 15 bases spanning the gap. The CDR3 extends over 13 amino acids. Germline-derived CDR1 and CDR2 are WNHNN and SYGVQD (reference sequence). The CDR3 spells CASSLRGTREQYF. The CDR3 region has the DNA TGCGCCAGCAGTCTCCGAGGGACAAGGGAGCAGTACTTC.

This clonotype was counted ten times or more. The rearrangement uses TRBV11-3 and TRBJ2-7; D call uncertain. CDR1 and CDR2 from the germline V gene are SGHNT and YENEEA. CDR3 length equals 11 residues. The V gene lost 5 bases and the J gene lost 7 bases, with 9 bases spanning the gap. The chain's CDR3 is CASSGNSEQYF. The DNA for the CDR3 is TGTGCCAGCAGCGGGAACAGTGAGCAGTACTTC.

This clonotype was counted a few times. The rearrangement uses TRBV7-2 and TRBJ2-1, with 10 bases matching TRBD2. The germline gives CDR1 SGHTA, CDR2 FQGNSA. The CDR3 loop spans 15 amino acids. V was pared by 5 bases and J by 3 bases, with 4 bases of the junction left unmatched. The DNA for the CDR3 is TGTGCCAGCAGCCGTAGCGGGAGGCGCTACAATGAGCAGTTCTTC. This codes for CASSRSGRRYNEQFF. Full variable domain (outside the CDR3, taken from reference TRBV7-2 and TRBJ2-1): GAGVSQSPSNKVTEKGKDVELRCDPISGHTALYWYRQSLGQGLEFLIYFQGNSAPDKSGLPSDRFSAERTGGSVSTLTIQRTQQEDSAVYLCASSRSGRRYNEQFFGPGTRLTVL.

V is TRBV29-1 and J is TRBJ2-2; D may be TRBD2 (5 bases). From germline, CDR1 is SQVTM and CDR2 ANQGSEA. V lost 6 bases and J lost 6, with 5 bases in between. This CDR3 is built from 10 residues. The DNA for the CDR3 is TGCAGCGTCGGGGCCGGGGAGCTGTTTTTT. Its protein is CSVGAGELFF.

The chain is built from TRBV5-1 and TRBJ2-7; tentative D call: TRBD2 (6 bases). V shed 1 base and J shed 7 bases, with 12 bases lying between them. The CDR3 has 13 amino acids. Per the germline V gene, CDR1 is SGHRS and CDR2 is YFSETQ. The CDR3 reads CASSLLADGEQYF. CDR3 coding DNA: TGCGCCAGCAGCTTGTTAGCGGATGGAGAGCAGTACTTC.

V is TRBV12-3 or TRBV12-4 and J is TRBJ2-7, with 12 bases lining up with TRBD2. The ends lost 7 bases at V and 4 bases at J; junction bases unmatched: 8. The CDR3 covers 15 residues. The CDR3 sequence: CASTSRTSGTYEQYF. DNA of the CDR3: TGTGCCAGCACCTCGAGGACTAGCGGGACTTACGAGCAGTACTTC.